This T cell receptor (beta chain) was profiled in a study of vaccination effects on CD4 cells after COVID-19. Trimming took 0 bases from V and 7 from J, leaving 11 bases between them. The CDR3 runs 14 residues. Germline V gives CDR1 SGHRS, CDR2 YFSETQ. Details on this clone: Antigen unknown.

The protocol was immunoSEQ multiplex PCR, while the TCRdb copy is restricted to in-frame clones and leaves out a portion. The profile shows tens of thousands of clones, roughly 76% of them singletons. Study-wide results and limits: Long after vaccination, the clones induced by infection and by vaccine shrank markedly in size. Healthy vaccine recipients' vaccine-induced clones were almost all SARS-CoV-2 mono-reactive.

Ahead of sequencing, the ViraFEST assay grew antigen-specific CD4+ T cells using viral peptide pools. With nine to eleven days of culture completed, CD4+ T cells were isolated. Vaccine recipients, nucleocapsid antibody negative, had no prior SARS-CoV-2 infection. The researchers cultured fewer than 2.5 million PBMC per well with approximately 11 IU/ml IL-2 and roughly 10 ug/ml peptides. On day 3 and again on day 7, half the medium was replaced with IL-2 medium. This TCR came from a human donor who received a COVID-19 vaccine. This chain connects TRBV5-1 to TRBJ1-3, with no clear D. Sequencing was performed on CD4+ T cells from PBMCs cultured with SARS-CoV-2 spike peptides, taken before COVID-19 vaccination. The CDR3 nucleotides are TGCGCCAGCAGCTTGGACAGATCCCGTAACACCATATATTTT. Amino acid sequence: CASSLDRSRNTIYF.